This is a list of T cell receptor beta chains from one sample in a study of cytomegalovirus exposure and HLA in healthy donors. Some clones are missing from TCRdb's copy, which holds only in-frame ones; the method was immunoSEQ multiplex PCR. The sample yields about 73,000 clones, roughly two thirds seen once. Sequencing was performed on PBMCs. The source of these receptors is a woman in her 50s in good health and CMV-seropositive. The CDR3 runs from the conserved cysteine through the conserved F or W. The order of the fields is D gene, V gene, clone size, J gene, CDR3 protein, CDR3 DNA. A D gene is named only where the DNA matches it firmly. Only some rows state a clone size, as once, few, many or a class for expanded clones.

TRBD1	TRBV5-1	-	TRBJ1-3	CASSLVNRGSGNTIYF	TGCGCCAGCAGCTTGGTTAACAGGGGGTCTGGAAACACCATATATTTT
-	TRBV7-9	-	TRBJ1-2	CSSSLGENGYTF	TGTTCCAGCAGCTTAGGAGAGAATGGCTACACCTTC
-	TRBV9	-	TRBJ1-2	CASSVDRVANYGYTF	TGTGCCAGCAGCGTAGACAGGGTAGCTAACTATGGCTACACCTTC
TRBD1	TRBV18	-	TRBJ2-2	CASSPYGTGGELFF	TGTGCCAGCTCACCATACGGGACAGGCGGGGAGCTGTTTTTT
TRBD1	TRBV7-9	-	TRBJ1-1	CASSSPPRTGEAEAFF	TGTGCCAGCAGCTCACCCCCCCGAACAGGGGAGGCTGAAGCTTTCTTT
-	TRBV7-2	-	TRBJ2-5	CASSLSGQETQYF	TGTGCCAGCAGCTTATCCGGTCAAGAGACCCAGTACTTC
-	TRBV15	-	TRBJ1-1	CATSTTSGGSGTEAFF	TGTGCCACCAGCACAACCTCGGGGGGGAGTGGCACTGAAGCTTTCTTT
-	TRBV5-1	-	TRBJ1-1	CASKSGDLENTEAFF	TGCGCCAGCAAATCAGGGGACCTGGAGAACACTGAAGCTTTCTTT
TRBD1	TRBV7-2	-	TRBJ1-6	CASRPGTGFLVLHF	TGTGCCAGCAGACCCGGGACAGGCTTTCTGGTCCTCCACTTT
-	TRBV5-3	few	TRBJ1-5	CARSLVRGQPQHF	TGTGCCAGAAGCTTGGTCCGGGGTCAGCCCCAGCATTTT
-	TRBV5-4	-	TRBJ1-1	CASSLDEETEAFF	TGTGCCAGCAGCTTGGATGAGGAGACTGAAGCTTTCTTT
TRBD2	TRBV27	once	TRBJ2-3	CASSLGEGGNTDTQYF	TGTGCCAGCAGTTTGGGGGAGGGAGGGAACACAGATACGCAGTATTTT
-	TRBV7-3	-	TRBJ2-1	CASSQGPGEQFF	TGTGCCAGCAGCCAGGGGCCCGGGGAGCAGTTCTTC
-	TRBV18	-	TRBJ2-7	CASSRPTGDGGEQYF	TGTGCCAGCTCGCGGCCGACAGGAGACGGCGGGGAGCAGTACTTC
-	TRBV19	-	TRBJ2-3	CASSIEFAWVQTSSTDTQYF	TGTGCCAGTAGTATAGAATTTGCGTGGGTACAGACCTCTAGCACAGATACGCAGTATTTT
-	TRBV5-4	-	TRBJ1-2	CASSLSGILYGYTF	TGTGCCAGCAGCTTGTCGGGTATCCTGTATGGCTACACCTTC
TRBD2	TRBV10-3	-	TRBJ2-5	CAISVARLAGEETQYF	TGTGCCATCAGTGTCGCGAGACTAGCGGGGGAGGAGACCCAGTACTTC
TRBD1	TRBV7-9	-	TRBJ1-1	CASRTGGAVISPEAFF	TGTGCCAGCAGGACAGGGGGCGCGGTTATATCCCCTGAAGCTTTCTTT
TRBD1	TRBV5-1	-	TRBJ2-2	CASTVGSPGQGYTGELFF	TGCGCCAGCACCGTCGGTTCTCCGGGACAGGGTTACACCGGGGAGCTGTTTTTT
TRBD2	TRBV4-2	few	TRBJ2-1	CASSQDLGGSYNEQFF	TGTGCCAGCAGCCAAGATCTCGGGGGGTCCTACAATGAGCAGTTCTTC
TRBD1	TRBV7-9	-	TRBJ2-3	CASSARTGAQYF	TGTGCCAGCAGCGCTCGGACAGGGGCGCAGTATTTT
-	TRBV9	-	TRBJ2-3	CASSVDGPSTDTQYF	TGTGCCAGCAGCGTAGACGGTCCTAGCACAGATACGCAGTATTTT
TRBD1	TRBV9	-	TRBJ2-7	CASSQGQGAWEQYF	TGTGCCAGCAGTCAGGGACAGGGGGCCTGGGAGCAGTACTTC
TRBD1	TRBV18	few	TRBJ2-7	CASSPGTGYEQYF	TGTGCCAGCTCACCCGGGACAGGGTACGAGCAGTACTTC
TRBD1	TRBV19	few	TRBJ1-2	CASSIAWTGNGYTF	TGTGCCAGTAGTATAGCTTGGACAGGGAACGGCTACACCTTC
-	TRBV7-3	-	TRBJ2-3	CASSPGPNFSMYF	TGTGCCAGCAGCCCCGGTCCCAACTTTTCGATGTATTTT
TRBD2	TRBV13	few	TRBJ2-7	CASSLRYGREVGYEQYF	TGTGCCAGCAGCTTAAGGTACGGTCGGGAGGTTGGATACGAGCAGTACTTC
-	TRBV5-1	-	TRBJ1-2	CASSLDYNYGYTF	TGCGCCAGCAGCTTGGATTATAACTATGGCTACACCTTC
TRBD1	TRBV18	once	TRBJ1-2	CASSPRTGPSGGYTF	TGTGCCAGCTCACCTAGGACAGGACCTTCGGGAGGCTACACCTTC
TRBD2	TRBV5-8	-	TRBJ2-5	CASSPGTSGYQETQYF	TGTGCCAGCAGCCCAGGGACTAGCGGGTACCAAGAGACCCAGTACTTC
-	TRBV19	few	TRBJ1-5	CASSIAGQNSNQPQHF	TGTGCCAGTAGTATAGCCGGACAGAATAGCAATCAGCCCCAGCATTTT
-	TRBV15	-	TRBJ2-5	CATSRDSPGVETQYF	TGTGCCACCAGCAGAGATTCCCCAGGGGTCGAGACCCAGTACTTC
TRBD1	TRBV5-1	-	TRBJ2-5	CASSLASKTGTLQETQYF	TGCGCCAGCAGCTTGGCCTCTAAGACAGGGACCCTCCAAGAGACCCAGTACTTC
-	TRBV5-1	-	TRBJ2-7	CASSLIGGSYEQYF	TGCGCCAGCAGCTTGATTGGCGGATCCTACGAGCAGTACTTC
TRBD1	TRBV7-3	-	TRBJ2-1	CASSSPRTGGVQFF	TGTGCCAGCAGCTCCCCTCGGACAGGGGGCGTTCAGTTCTTC
-	TRBV11-3	-	TRBJ2-3	CASSSAGADTQYF	TGTGCCAGCAGCTCAGCCGGGGCAGATACGCAGTATTTT
-	TRBV11-2	-	TRBJ1-4	CASSTPDSNNEKLFF	TGTGCCAGCAGCACACCTGACAGCAACAATGAAAAACTGTTTTTT
TRBD1	TRBV5-6	-	TRBJ2-7	CASSQTGDFWSYEQYF	TGTGCCAGCAGCCAGACAGGGGATTTTTGGTCCTACGAGCAGTACTTC
TRBD1	TRBV6-6	-	TRBJ1-1	CASLDRDRMNTEAFF	TGTGCCAGCCTGGACAGGGATAGAATGAACACTGAAGCTTTCTTT
TRBD2	TRBV4-2	few	TRBJ2-2	CASSQEASGETGELFF	TGTGCCAGCAGCCAGGAAGCTAGCGGGGAAACCGGGGAGCTGTTTTTT
TRBD2	TRBV9	-	TRBJ2-3	CASSIGTSYRGGTQYF	TGTGCCAGCAGCATTGGGACTAGCTATCGTGGAGGTACGCAGTATTTT
TRBD1	TRBV7-2	-	TRBJ1-2	CASSFPGTGIGGYTF	TGTGCCAGCAGCTTCCCCGGGACAGGGATTGGTGGCTACACCTTC
-	TRBV19	-	TRBJ1-1	CASSISVNTEAFF	TGTGCCAGTAGTATATCGGTGAACACTGAAGCTTTCTTT
-	TRBV19	-	TRBJ2-7	CASSTGNEQYF	TGTGCCAGTAGTACCGGGAACGAGCAGTACTTC
TRBD1	TRBV4-1	-	TRBJ1-5	CASSYTQGAVQPQHF	TGCGCCAGCAGCTACACACAGGGGGCGGTTCAGCCCCAGCATTTT
-	TRBV19	-	TRBJ1-2	CASSISLAGYYGYTF	TGTGCCAGTAGTATATCTTTGGCGGGGTACTATGGCTACACCTTC
TRBD1	TRBV4-1	few	TRBJ2-7	CASSQGINRDRGYEQYF	TGCGCCAGCAGCCAAGGCATAAACCGGGACAGGGGCTACGAGCAGTACTTC
-	TRBV18	-	TRBJ2-5	CASSPGQAQETQYF	TGTGCCAGCTCACCAGGGCAGGCTCAAGAGACCCAGTACTTC
TRBD1	TRBV28	few	TRBJ1-1	CASSTQGGNTEAFF	TGTGCCAGCAGTACTCAGGGGGGGAACACTGAAGCTTTCTTT
TRBD2	TRBV6-5	few	TRBJ2-3	CASTPTGGSTDTQYF	TGTGCCAGCACCCCCACGGGGGGTAGCACAGATACGCAGTATTTT
-	TRBV9	-	TRBJ2-1	CASSGWGDEQFF	TGTGCCAGCAGCGGGTGGGGCGATGAGCAGTTCTTC